This is a list of T cell receptor beta chains from one sample in a study of T cells in Graves' hyperthyroidism and ophthalmopathy. TCRdb recomputed calls from the multiplex PCR reads with MiXCR, one row per CDR3 protein. The data show about 600,000 distinct CDR3 sequences, with 13% to 15% seen just once and 6.5% to 9% held by the top ten. The source material was blood. The receptors derive from a woman between 18 and 30 years old with Graves' ophthalmopathy. Both conserved end residues are part of each CDR3. Each record gives: J gene, V gene, D gene, clone size, CDR3 DNA, CDR3 protein. The D gene is left open where the match is weak. Size is stated as once, few, many or a size class.

>TRBJ2-1|TRBV11-2|TRBD2|many
TGTGCCAGCAGCTTAGCCCTAGCGGGCAATGAGCAGTTCTTC
CASSLALAGNEQFF
>TRBJ1-1|TRBV5-4|.|few
TGTGCCAGCAGCTTGCCCCTCTTCGGACCGAACACTGAAGCTTTCTTT
CASSLPLFGPNTEAFF
>TRBJ1-1|TRBV28|.|few
TGTGCCAGCCGGGAGGGGCACACTGAAGCTTTCTTT
CASREGHTEAFF
>TRBJ2-7|TRBV28|TRBD1|many
TGTGCCAGCAGTCCAGGGGTAGGGGGCAGGTACGAGCAGTACTTC
CASSPGVGGRYEQYF
>TRBJ1-2|TRBV28|.|few
TGTGCCAGCAGTTTGGAGGGGACCCTCCATGGCTACACCTTC
CASSLEGTLHGYTF
>TRBJ2-1|TRBV5-8|.|many
TGTGCCAGCAGCTTGGTAAGGGGCGTTCTAGGGAATGAGCAGTTCTTC
CASSLVRGVLGNEQFF
>TRBJ1-5|TRBV7-8|.|many
TGTGCCAGCAGCAAACAGGGTATAAGCAATCAGCCCCAGCATTTT
CASSKQGISNQPQHF
>TRBJ2-3|TRBV7-9|.|few
TGTGCCAGCAGCTTAGGGCTAGCCTCTACCTGGGATACGCAGTATTTT
CASSLGLASTWDTQYF
>TRBJ2-7|TRBV20-1|TRBD2|few
TGCAGTGCTAGAGACAGGGCGGGAGGTACCTACGAGCAGTACTTC
CSARDRAGGTYEQYF
>TRBJ2-5|TRBV28|TRBD2|many
TGTGCCAGCAGTCCCCTTGGACTAGCGCGGGAGAAAGAGACCCAGTACTTC
CASSPLGLAREKETQYF
>TRBJ2-7|TRBV28|TRBD2|many
TGTGCCAGCAGCCAAGGGGGTGCGGGAGCGGGAGGTTCCTACGAGCAGTACTTC
CASSQGGAGAGGSYEQYF
>TRBJ1-2|TRBV28|TRBD1|many
TGTGCCAGCAGTTTCCGACAGGGGGCGGATCTCCATGGCTACACCTTC
CASSFRQGADLHGYTF
>TRBJ1-5|TRBV27|.|once
TGTGCCAGCAGGGAGTCAGCAACTTTCAATCAGCCCCAGCATTTT
CASRESATFNQPQHF
>TRBJ1-5|TRBV6-1|.|many
TGTGCCAGCAGTGAAGCCTCTTCATGGGTCGCTCAGCCCCAGCATTTT
CASSEASSWVAQPQHF
>TRBJ1-1|TRBV7-9|TRBD1|many
TGTGCCAGCAGCTTGTGGGACAGGGGGCCGAGGGAAGCTTTCTTT
CASSLWDRGPREAFF
>TRBJ2-3|TRBV9|.|few
TGTGCCAGCAGCGTTGGAGGGGCCCGTCGCACAGATACGCAGTATTTT
CASSVGGARRTDTQYF
>TRBJ2-1|TRBV20-1|TRBD2|many
TGCAGTGCTAGCCTGGGCGGGAGGACCTACAATGAGCAGTTCTTC
CSASLGGRTYNEQFF
>TRBJ1-1|TRBV28|TRBD1|many
TGTGCCAGCATCCGCACGCCGAGGGGGCAGAACACTGAAGCTTTCTTT
CASIRTPRGQNTEAFF
>TRBJ1-1|TRBV20-1|.|many
TGCAGTGCTAGAGATTACCGGACGCAGGACCCCGGAGCTTTCTTT
CSARDYRTQDPGAFF